Given below is one T cell receptor (beta chain) in context. Its antigen is not known. The data are from a study of cytomegalovirus exposure and HLA in healthy donors. Study results and limitations: Later work found most CMV-associated TCR beta chains apparently HLA-restricted. As immune exposure information, only CMV serostatus was available.

Both 60 Vbeta primers and 13 Jbeta primers went into the PCR. Clones were read by immunoSEQ multiplex PCR, and TCRdb kept only the in-frame ones, dropping some. The sample lists about 98,000 clones, roughly 80% occurring once. This CDR3 has 13 amino acids. Germline-derived CDR1 and CDR2 are SGHVS and FQNEAQ. The sequenced material came from PBMCs. This rearrangement joins TRBV7-8 to TRBJ2-5; D perhaps matches TRBD2 (6 bases). The J call may be wrong; the DNA end is better matched by TRBJ2-7. The TCR sequence derives from a man aged 40-50 years in good health and CMV-seronegative. The CDR3 is CASSLELAYEQYF. Written as DNA, the CDR3 is TGTGCCAGCAGCTTAGAGCTAGCGTACGAGCAGTACTTC.